The 7 T cell receptor beta chains below come from one sample, sequenced in a study of CD8 T cells in Susac syndrome. Reverse transcription of roughly 0.5 to 1 ug RNA was carried out with random hexamers. TCRdb passed the immunoSEQ multiplex PCR reads through MiXCR, listing each CDR3 protein once. Of over 300,000 distinct CDR3 sequences detected, around 90% appear once; the ten largest clones hold approximately 0.065%. Sequenced material: CD4+ T cells from PBMCs. The receptors derive from a human donor with multiple sclerosis.

This sequence joins TRBV7-8 and TRBJ2-3; 9 bases map to TRBD2. Losses at the gene ends were 8 bases for V and 3 bases for J; bases not matched to a gene: 21. Germline V gene sequence: CDR1 SGHVS, CDR2 FQNEAQ. The length of the CDR3 is 19 residues. CDR3 sequence (DNA): TGTGCCAGCCGCGAGAGGTGGGCTAGCGGGAAGGAAGGGACAGATACGCAGTATTTT. Protein: CASRERWASGKEGTDTQYF.

V gene TRBV7-9 combines with J gene TRBJ2-2, with D possibly TRBD2 on 5 matching bases. This CDR3 spans 15 amino acids. Trimming cost V 3 bases and J 3 bases, with 11 bases left between them. Looked up from germline, CDR1 is SEHNR and CDR2 is FQNEAQ (reference sequence). This chain's CDR3 is CASSFGGTYTGELFF. The CDR3 bases are TGTGCCAGCAGCTTCGGAGGCACCTACACCGGGGAGCTGTTTTTT.

The rearrangement joins TRBV20-1 to TRBJ2-1; TRBD2 aligns across 8 bases. CDR3 length equals 15 residues. Trimming cost V 5 bases and J 9 bases; bases outside gene matches: 15. Looked up from germline, CDR1 is DFQATT and CDR2 is SNEGSKA (reference sequence). For the CDR3, the DNA is TGCAGTGCTCCAGGGACTAGGCCCGGAACGGGTGAGCAGTTCTTC. This sequence encodes CSAPGTRPGTGEQFF.

The rearrangement joins TRBV12-3 or TRBV12-4 to TRBJ1-2; the D is unclear. Deletions cut 3 bases from V and 8 bases from J, with 13 bases between. The CDR3 length is 13 residues. The CDR3 spells CASSFRTAAGYTF. CDR3 coding DNA: TGTGCCAGCAGTTTTCGTACCGCGGCGGGCTACACCTTC.

CDR3 amino acids: CASSWDRANTEAFF. DNA for the CDR3: TGTGCCAGCAGTTGGGACAGGGCGAACACTGAAGCTTTCTTT. The rearrangement joins TRBV12-3 or TRBV12-4 to TRBJ1-1; 9 bases match TRBD1. The CDR3 covers 14 residues. With V trimmed by 4 bases and J by 1 base, 1 base remained unmatched.

The chain employs TRBV4-1 and TRBJ1-4, with D possibly being TRBD1 (5 bases). This CDR3 is built from 13 residues. Germline CDR1 reads MGHRA; CDR2 reads YSYEKL. V lost 1 base and J lost 11, with 11 bases in between. CDR3 nucleotide sequence: TGCGCCAGCAGCCAAGCAGACAGTGTGAAACTGTTTTTT. Its protein is CASSQADSVKLFF.

V and J are TRBV28 and TRBJ2-1, with 10 bases lining up with TRBD2. This CDR3 has 14 residues. With V trimmed by 2 bases and J by 13 bases, 8 bases remained unmatched. Germline V gene lookup returns CDR1 MDHEN and CDR2 SYDVKM. The CDR3: CASSLVGAGGRQFF. The CDR3 DNA is TGTGCCAGCAGTTTAGTTGGAGCGGGGGGGCGTCAGTTCTTC.